This entry is about one TCR beta chain. This CDR3 has 17 amino acids. Trimming at V came to 8 bases and at J to 4 bases, leaving 17 bases not matched to a gene. Germline V gives CDR1 SGHAT, CDR2 FQNNGV. The record originates from a study of tumor-infiltrating lymphocytes in primary liver carcinoma. Study summary: The study enrolled male and female patients aged 30 to 69 years.

Unsorted whole blood served as the source of blood RNA, and germline DNA was extracted as well. The authors made TCR beta cDNA from 450 to 600 ng total RNA with a constant-region primer. Modified slightly, ARM-PCR produced TCR beta libraries over three nested multiplex PCR rounds. With TRBV1-TRBV30 forward primers and a C-beta reverse primer, the first two PCR rounds were run for about 10 cycles each. TCRdb redid the calling of the multiplex PCR reads with MiXCR, one entry per CDR3 protein. The table records nearly 200,000 distinct CDR3 sequences, less than 70% of them present only once. What was sequenced was peripheral blood. The chain recombines TRBV11-2 with TRBJ1-2, with 9 bases lining up with TRBD1. The sequence was obtained from an older woman with primary liver carcinoma and hepatitis B virus infection. The CDR3 here is CASGSINRGRLGYGYTF. The CDR3 nucleotides read TGTGCCAGCGGCTCCATAAACAGGGGGCGCCTAGGCTATGGCTACACCTTC.